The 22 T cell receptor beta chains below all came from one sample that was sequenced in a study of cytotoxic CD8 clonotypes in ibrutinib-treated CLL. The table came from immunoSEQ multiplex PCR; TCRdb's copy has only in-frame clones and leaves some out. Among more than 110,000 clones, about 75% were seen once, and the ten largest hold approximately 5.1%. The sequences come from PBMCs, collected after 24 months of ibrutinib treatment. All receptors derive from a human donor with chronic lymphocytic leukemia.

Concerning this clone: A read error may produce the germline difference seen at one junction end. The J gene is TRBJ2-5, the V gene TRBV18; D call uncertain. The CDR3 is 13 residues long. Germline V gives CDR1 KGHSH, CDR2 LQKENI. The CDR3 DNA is TGTGCCAGCTCCCCACAGAACCAAGAGACCCAGTACTTC. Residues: CASSPQNQETQYF.

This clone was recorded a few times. The CDR3 bases are TGTGCCAGCAGCCCTATGGCGGGACAGGGCTACACCGGGGAGCTGTTTTTT. Protein product: CASSPMAGQGYTGELFF. The chain combines TRBV14 with TRBJ2-2; 9 positions agree with TRBD1. From germline, CDR1 is SGHDN and CDR2 FVKESK. The CDR3 is 17 residues long. Trimming at V came to 4 bases and at J to 3 bases, leaving 9 bases not matched to a gene.

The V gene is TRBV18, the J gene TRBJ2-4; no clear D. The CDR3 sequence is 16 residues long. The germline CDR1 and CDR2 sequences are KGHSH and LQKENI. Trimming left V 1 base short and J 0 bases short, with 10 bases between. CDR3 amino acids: CASSPQAPGAKNIQYF. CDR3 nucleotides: TGTGCCAGCTCACCACAGGCCCCCGGAGCCAAAAACATTCAGTACTTC. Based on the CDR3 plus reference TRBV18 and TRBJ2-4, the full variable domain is NAGVMQNPRHLVRRRGQEARLRCSPMKGHSHVYWYRQLPEEGLKFMVYLQKENIIDESGMPKERFSAEFPKEGPSILRIQQVVRGDSAAYFCASSPQAPGAKNIQYFGAGTRLSVL.

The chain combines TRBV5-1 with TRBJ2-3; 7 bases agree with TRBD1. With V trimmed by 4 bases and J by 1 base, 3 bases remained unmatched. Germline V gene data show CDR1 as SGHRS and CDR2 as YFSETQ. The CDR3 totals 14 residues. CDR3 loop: CASSLGQRTDTQYF. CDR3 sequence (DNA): TGCGCCAGCAGCCTGGGACAGCGCACAGATACGCAGTATTTT.

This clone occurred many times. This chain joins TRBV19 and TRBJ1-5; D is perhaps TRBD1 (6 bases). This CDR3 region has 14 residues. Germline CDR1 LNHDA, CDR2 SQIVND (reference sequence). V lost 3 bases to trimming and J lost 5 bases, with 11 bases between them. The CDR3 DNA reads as TGTGCCAGTAGTATTTCGGGGGGGCATCAGCCCCAGCATTTT. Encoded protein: CASSISGGHQPQHF.

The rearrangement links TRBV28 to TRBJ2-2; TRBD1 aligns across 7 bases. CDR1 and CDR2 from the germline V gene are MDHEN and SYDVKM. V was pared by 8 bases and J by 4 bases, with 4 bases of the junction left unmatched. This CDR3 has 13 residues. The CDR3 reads CASSTGTTGELFF. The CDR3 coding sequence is TGTGCCAGCTCGACAGGGACCACCGGGGAGCTGTTTTTT. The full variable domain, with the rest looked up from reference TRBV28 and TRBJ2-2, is DVKVTQSSRYLVKRTGEKVFLECVQDMDHENMFWYRQDPGLGLRLIYFSYDVKMKEKGDIPEGYSVSREKKERFSLILESASTNQTSMYLCASSTGTTGELFFGEGSRLTVL.

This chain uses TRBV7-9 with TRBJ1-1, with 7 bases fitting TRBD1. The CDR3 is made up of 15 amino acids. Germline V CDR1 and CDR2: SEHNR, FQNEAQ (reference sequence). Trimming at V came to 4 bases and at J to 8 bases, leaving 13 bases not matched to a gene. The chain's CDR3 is CASSYAGGGLAEAFF. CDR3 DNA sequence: TGTGCCAGCAGCTACGCAGGGGGTGGTCTGGCGGAAGCTTTCTTT.

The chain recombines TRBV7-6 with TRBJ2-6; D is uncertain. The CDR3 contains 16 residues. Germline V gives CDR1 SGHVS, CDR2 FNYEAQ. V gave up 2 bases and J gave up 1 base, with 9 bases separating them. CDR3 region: CASSLSRTSGANVLTF. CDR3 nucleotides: TGTGCCAGCAGCTTAAGTAGAACATCTGGGGCCAACGTCCTGACTTTC. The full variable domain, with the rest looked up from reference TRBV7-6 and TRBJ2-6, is GAGVSQSPRYKVTKRGQDVALRCDPISGHVSLYWYRQALGQGPEFLTYFNYEAQQDKSGLPNDRFSAERPEGSISTLTIQRTEQRDSAMYRCASSLSRTSGANVLTFGAGSRLTVL.

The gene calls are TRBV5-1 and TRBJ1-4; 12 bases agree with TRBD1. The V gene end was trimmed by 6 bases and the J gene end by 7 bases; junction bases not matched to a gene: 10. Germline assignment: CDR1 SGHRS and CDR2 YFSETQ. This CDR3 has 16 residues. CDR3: CASTPTGTGGGEKLFF. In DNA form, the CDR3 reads TGCGCCAGCACCCCAACCGGGACAGGGGGCGGTGAAAAACTGTTTTTT.

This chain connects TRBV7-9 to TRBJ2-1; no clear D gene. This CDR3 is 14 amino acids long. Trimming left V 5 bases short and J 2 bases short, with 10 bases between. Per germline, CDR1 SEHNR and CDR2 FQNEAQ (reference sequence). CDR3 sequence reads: CASSPPRPYNEQFF. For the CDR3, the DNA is TGTGCCAGCAGCCCCCCACGGCCCTACAATGAGCAGTTCTTC.

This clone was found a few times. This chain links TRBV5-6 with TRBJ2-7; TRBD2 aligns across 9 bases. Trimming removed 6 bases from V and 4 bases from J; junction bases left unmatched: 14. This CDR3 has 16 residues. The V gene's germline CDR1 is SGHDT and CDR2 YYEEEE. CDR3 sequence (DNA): TGTGCCAGCACCACTTTCCGGACTAGCGCAAAATACGAGCAGTACTTC. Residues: CASTTFRTSAKYEQYF.

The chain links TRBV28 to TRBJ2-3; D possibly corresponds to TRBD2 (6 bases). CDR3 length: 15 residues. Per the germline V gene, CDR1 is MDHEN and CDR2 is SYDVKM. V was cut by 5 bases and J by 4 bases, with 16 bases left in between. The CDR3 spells CASSRGWPGADTQYF. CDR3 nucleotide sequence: TGTGCCAGCAGTCGGGGGTGGCCCGGGGCAGATACGCAGTATTTT.

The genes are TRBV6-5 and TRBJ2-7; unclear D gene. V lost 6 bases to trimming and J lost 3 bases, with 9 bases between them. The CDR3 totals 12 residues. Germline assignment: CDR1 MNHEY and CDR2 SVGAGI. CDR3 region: CASSRVLYEQYF. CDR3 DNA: TGTGCCAGCAGCCGGGTCCTCTACGAGCAGTACTTC.

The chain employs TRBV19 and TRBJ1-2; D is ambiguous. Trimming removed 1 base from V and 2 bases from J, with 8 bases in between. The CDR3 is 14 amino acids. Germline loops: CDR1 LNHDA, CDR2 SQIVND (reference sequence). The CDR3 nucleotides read TGTGCCAGTAGTATAGCGCAGGCCAACTATGGCTACACCTTC. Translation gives CASSIAQANYGYTF.

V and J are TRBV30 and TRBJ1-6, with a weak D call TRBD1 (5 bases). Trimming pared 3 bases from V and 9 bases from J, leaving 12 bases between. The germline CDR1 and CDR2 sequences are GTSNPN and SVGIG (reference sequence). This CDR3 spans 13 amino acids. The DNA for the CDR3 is TGTGCCTGGAGCCCGAGAGGGGCTTCACCCCTCCACTTT. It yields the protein CAWSPRGASPLHF.

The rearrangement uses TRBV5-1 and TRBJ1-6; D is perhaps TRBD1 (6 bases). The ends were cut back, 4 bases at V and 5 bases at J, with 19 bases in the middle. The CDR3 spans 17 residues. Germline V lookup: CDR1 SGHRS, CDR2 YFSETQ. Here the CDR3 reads CASSLAGDPMDNSPLHF. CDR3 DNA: TGCGCCAGCAGCCTAGCAGGGGACCCTATGGATAATTCACCCCTCCACTTT.

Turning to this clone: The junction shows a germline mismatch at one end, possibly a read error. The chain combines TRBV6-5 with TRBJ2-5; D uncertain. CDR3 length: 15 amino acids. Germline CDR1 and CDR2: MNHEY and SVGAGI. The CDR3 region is CASSYSRHPQGTQYF. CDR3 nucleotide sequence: TGTGCCAGCAGTTACTCGAGACACCCCCAAGGGACCCAGTACTTC.

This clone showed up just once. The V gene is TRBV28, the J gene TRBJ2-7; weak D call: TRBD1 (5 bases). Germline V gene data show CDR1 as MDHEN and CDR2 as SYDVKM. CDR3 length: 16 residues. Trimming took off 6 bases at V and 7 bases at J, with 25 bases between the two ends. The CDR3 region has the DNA TGTGCCAGCAGAAACCGACAGAGCTTCCGCTCCTGGGAGCAGTACTTC. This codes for CASRNRQSFRSWEQYF.

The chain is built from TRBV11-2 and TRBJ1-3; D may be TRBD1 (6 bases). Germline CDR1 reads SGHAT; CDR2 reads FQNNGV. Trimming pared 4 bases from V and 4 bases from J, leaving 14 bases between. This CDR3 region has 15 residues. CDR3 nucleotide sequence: TGTGCCAGCAGCTCCCACAGGGCTGGAGGAAACACCATATATTTT. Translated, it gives CASSSHRAGGNTIYF.

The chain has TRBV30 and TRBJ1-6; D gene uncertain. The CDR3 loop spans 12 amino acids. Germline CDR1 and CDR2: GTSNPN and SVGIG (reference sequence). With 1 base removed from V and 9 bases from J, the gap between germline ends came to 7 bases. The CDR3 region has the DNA TGTGCCTGGAGTGGGGTCGGTTCACCCCTCCACTTT. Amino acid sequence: CAWSGVGSPLHF.

The CDR3 reads CASSVAPTSYEQYF. The CDR3, as DNA: TGTGCCAGCAGCGTAGCACCAACCTCCTACGAGCAGTACTTC. The rearrangement joins TRBV9 to TRBJ2-7; D gene uncertain. The length of the CDR3 is 14 residues. The germline gives CDR1 SGDLS, CDR2 YYNGEE. Trimming removed 0 bases from V and 0 bases from J, with 7 bases in between.

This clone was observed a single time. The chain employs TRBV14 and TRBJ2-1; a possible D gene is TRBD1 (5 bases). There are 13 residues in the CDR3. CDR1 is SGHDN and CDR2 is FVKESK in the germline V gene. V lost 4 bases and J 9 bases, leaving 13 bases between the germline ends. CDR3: CASSPQGRGEQFF. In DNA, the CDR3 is TGTGCCAGCAGCCCCCAGGGTCGCGGTGAGCAGTTCTTC. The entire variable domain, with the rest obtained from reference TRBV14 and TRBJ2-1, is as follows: EAGVTQFPSHSVIEKGQTVTLRCDPISGHDNLYWYRRVMGKEIKFLLHFVKESKQDESGMPNNRFLAERTGGTYSTLKVQPAELEDSGVYFCASSPQGRGEQFFGPGTRLTVL.